These T cell receptor beta chains were read from a single sample in a study of vaccination effects on CD4 cells after COVID-19. These TCRs' antigens remain unknown. The repertoire was sequenced with immunoSEQ multiplex PCR; TCRdb's copy has only in-frame clones and lacks some. This sample yields 20,000 to 25,000 clones, of which about 69% are seen a single time; around 28% belongs to the top ten. This specimen was CD4+ T cells from PBMCs cultured with HCoV-NL63 spike peptides, taken before COVID-19 vaccination. The origin of the receptors is a human donor who received a COVID-19 vaccine. Each CDR3 is given without its conserved first and last residue.

len: 11; j_gene: TRBJ2-4; v_gene: TRBV12-3/TRBV12-4; CDR3aa: ASLLGGKNIQY
len: 10; j_gene: TRBJ1-1; v_gene: TRBV29-1; CDR3aa: SVDQGRTEAF
len: 9; j_gene: TRBJ1-2; v_gene: TRBV30; CDR3aa: AWSVGQGPT
len: 12; j_gene: TRBJ2-3; v_gene: TRBV27; CDR3aa: ASSLKRGPDTQY
len: 12; j_gene: TRBJ1-6; v_gene: TRBV5-6; CDR3aa: ASSLGGVRSPLH
len: 11; j_gene: TRBJ1-2; v_gene: TRBV6-5; CDR3aa: ASSYKRAGGYT
len: 11; j_gene: TRBJ1-2; v_gene: TRBV20-1; CDR3aa: SASYRGNYGYT
len: 13; j_gene: TRBJ2-7; v_gene: TRBV7-2; CDR3aa: ASSPGGTRTYEQY
len: 15; j_gene: TRBJ2-3; v_gene: TRBV19; CDR3aa: ASSRGRDTPLTDTQY
len: 9; j_gene: TRBJ1-2; v_gene: TRBV20-1; CDR3aa: SATDSIGYT
len: 13; j_gene: TRBJ1-2; v_gene: TRBV14; CDR3aa: ASSQDFRGRGGYT
len: 10; j_gene: TRBJ1-5; v_gene: TRBV6-2/TRBV6-3; CDR3aa: ASSPSNQPQH
len: 12; j_gene: TRBJ2-3; v_gene: TRBV6-2/TRBV6-3; CDR3aa: ASSEQGAKDTQY
len: 11; j_gene: TRBJ1-2; v_gene: TRBV27; CDR3aa: ASSSDRHYGYT
len: 12; j_gene: TRBJ2-3; v_gene: TRBV5-1; CDR3aa: ASSEGPSTDTQY
len: 14; j_gene: TRBJ2-7; v_gene: TRBV5-4; CDR3aa: ASSLDAAGGSYEQY
len: 14; j_gene: TRBJ1-1; v_gene: TRBV5-4; CDR3aa: ASSSPKGARNTEAF
len: 11; j_gene: TRBJ1-3; v_gene: TRBV5-6; CDR3aa: ASSLAPQGTIY
len: 11; j_gene: TRBJ1-2; v_gene: TRBV5-6; CDR3aa: ASYTLGSYGYT
len: 13; j_gene: TRBJ2-7; v_gene: TRBV25-1; CDR3aa: ASSDSGGPAYEQY
len: 13; j_gene: TRBJ2-5; v_gene: TRBV28; CDR3aa: ASGGGGQYQETQY
len: 14; j_gene: TRBJ2-7; v_gene: TRBV6-1; CDR3aa: ASSEAWRVSSYEQY
len: 12; j_gene: TRBJ2-1; v_gene: TRBV24-1; CDR3aa: ATSDLSRYNEQF
len: 14; j_gene: TRBJ2-7; v_gene: TRBV5-6; CDR3aa: ASSLAVVYRSYEQY
len: 10; j_gene: TRBJ1-1; v_gene: TRBV7-9; CDR3aa: ASSRDEGKAF
len: 10; j_gene: TRBJ1-2; v_gene: TRBV12-3/TRBV12-4; CDR3aa: ASTNAGERYT